These T cell receptor beta chains were read from a single sample in a study of CD8+CD57+ T cells in acquired aplastic anemia. Each CDR3 protein gets one entry after TCRdb re-called the reads with MiXCR. The sample includes about 170,000 distinct CDR3 sequences, 50% to 75% seen only once; the top ten take 45% to 55%. The specimen sequenced was sorted CD4+, CD8+, or CD8+CD57+ T cells (not recorded which) from PBMCs. These receptor sequences come from a human donor in good health. Both conserved end residues are trimmed from each CDR3. Fields, in order: CDR3 protein, V gene, CDR3 length.

cdr3_aa: SVEKLGDTQY
v_call: TRBV29-1
cdr3_length: 10

cdr3_aa: ATSARDTRNTGELF
v_call: TRBV15
cdr3_length: 14

cdr3_aa: ASSVDPKMASSYNEQF
v_call: TRBV9
cdr3_length: 16

cdr3_aa: ASSPRGNMNTEAF
v_call: TRBV9
cdr3_length: 13

cdr3_aa: ASSLRQGRSPLH
v_call: TRBV5-5
cdr3_length: 12

cdr3_aa: ATSDLRYEQY
v_call: TRBV24-1
cdr3_length: 10

cdr3_aa: ASSQDYRGRAKDTQY
v_call: TRBV3-1
cdr3_length: 15

cdr3_aa: SARVRRTAADSPLH
v_call: TRBV20-1
cdr3_length: 14

cdr3_aa: ASCPPVGGAGELF
v_call: TRBV11-2
cdr3_length: 13

cdr3_aa: ASSLPGHENTEAF
v_call: TRBV2
cdr3_length: 13

cdr3_aa: SASLRLAGLDEQF
v_call: TRBV20-1
cdr3_length: 13

cdr3_aa: ATSEGGQGARQPQH
v_call: TRBV24-1
cdr3_length: 14

cdr3_aa: ASSENAGGSSYEQY
v_call: TRBV2
cdr3_length: 14

cdr3_aa: ASSEREGHQPQH
v_call: TRBV2
cdr3_length: 12

cdr3_aa: ATSMEPGQGETQY
v_call: TRBV15
cdr3_length: 13

cdr3_aa: ATSELYRNGSNQPQH
v_call: TRBV24-1
cdr3_length: 15